What follows is one T cell receptor beta chain and its context. This CDR3 is built from 18 residues. V was pared by 2 bases and J by 0 bases, with 10 bases of the junction left unmatched. CDR1 is SGHVS and CDR2 is FQNEAQ in the germline V gene. None of the donors, who were healthy HIV-negative adults, had recently had acute infections or vaccinations. This record comes from a study of shared clonotypes between healthy human individuals. Profiling relied on immunoSEQ multiplex PCR, and the TCRdb table lists in-frame clones only, not all of them. The sample consists of about 1.1 million clones, roughly 77% of them appearing once.

The sample was memory CD4+ T cells from PBMCs. The sample's subset: CD45RA-negative fraction. This chain links TRBV7-8 with TRBJ2-1; the match to TRBD2 covers 7 bases. This TCR derives from a man between 18 and 29 years old in good health. Some clones in this sample may be carry-over from other donors' samples. As DNA, the CDR3 is TGTGCCAGCAGCTTAAGAGTTAGCGGGCCGAGCTCCTACAATGAGCAGTTCTTC. It is translated as CASSLRVSGPSSYNEQFF.